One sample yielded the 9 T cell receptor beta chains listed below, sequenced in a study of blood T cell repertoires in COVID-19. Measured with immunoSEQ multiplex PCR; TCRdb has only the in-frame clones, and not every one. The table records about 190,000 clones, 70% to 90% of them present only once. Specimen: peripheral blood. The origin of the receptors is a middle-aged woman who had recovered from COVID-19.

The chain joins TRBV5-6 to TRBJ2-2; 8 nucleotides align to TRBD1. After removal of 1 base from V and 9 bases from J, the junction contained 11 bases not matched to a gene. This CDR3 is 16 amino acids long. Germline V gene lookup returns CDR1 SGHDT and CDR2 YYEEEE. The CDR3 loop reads CASSLFGQGAQWELFF. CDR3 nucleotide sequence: TGTGCCAGCAGCTTGTTTGGGCAGGGGGCGCAGTGGGAGCTGTTTTTT.

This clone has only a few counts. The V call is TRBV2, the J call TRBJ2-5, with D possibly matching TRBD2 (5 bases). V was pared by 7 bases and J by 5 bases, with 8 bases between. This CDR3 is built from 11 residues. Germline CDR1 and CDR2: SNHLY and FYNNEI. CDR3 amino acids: CASTRGETQYF. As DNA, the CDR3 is TGTGCCAGCACCCGCGGGGAGACCCAGTACTTC.

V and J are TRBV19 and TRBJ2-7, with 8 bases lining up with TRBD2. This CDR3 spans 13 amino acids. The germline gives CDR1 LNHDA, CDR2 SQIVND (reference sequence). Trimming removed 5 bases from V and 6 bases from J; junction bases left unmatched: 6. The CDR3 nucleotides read TGTGCCAGTAGTTCAATAGCGGGGCTCGAGCAGTACTTC. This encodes CASSSIAGLEQYF.

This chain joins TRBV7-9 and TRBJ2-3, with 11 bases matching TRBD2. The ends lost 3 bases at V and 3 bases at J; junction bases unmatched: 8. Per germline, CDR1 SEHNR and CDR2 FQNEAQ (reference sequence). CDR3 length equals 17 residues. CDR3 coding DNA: TGTGCCAGCAGCTTTCCCGTGGGGACTAGCGGAACAGATACGCAGTATTTT. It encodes CASSFPVGTSGTDTQYF.

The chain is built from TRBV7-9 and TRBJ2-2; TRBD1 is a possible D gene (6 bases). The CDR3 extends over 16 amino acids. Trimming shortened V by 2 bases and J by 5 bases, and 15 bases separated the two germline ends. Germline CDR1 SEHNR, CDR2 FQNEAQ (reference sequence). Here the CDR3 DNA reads TGTGCCAGCAGCTTATTGTCGACAGGATTAACCGGGGAGCTGTTTTTT. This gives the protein CASSLLSTGLTGELFF.

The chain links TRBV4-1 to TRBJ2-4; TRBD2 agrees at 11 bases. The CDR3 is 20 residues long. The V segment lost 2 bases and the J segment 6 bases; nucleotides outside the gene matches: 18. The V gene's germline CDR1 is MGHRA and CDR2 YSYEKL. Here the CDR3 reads CASSQSHIGLAGPMVNIQYF. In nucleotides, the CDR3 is TGCGCCAGCAGCCAAAGTCATATAGGACTAGCGGGTCCCATGGTAAACATTCAGTACTTC.

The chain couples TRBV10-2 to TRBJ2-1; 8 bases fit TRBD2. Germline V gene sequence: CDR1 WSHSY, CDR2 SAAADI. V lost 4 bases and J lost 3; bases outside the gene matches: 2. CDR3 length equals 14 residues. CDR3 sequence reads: CASSVGGGYNEQFF. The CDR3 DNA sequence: TGCGCCAGCAGTGTCGGGGGGGGCTACAATGAGCAGTTCTTC.

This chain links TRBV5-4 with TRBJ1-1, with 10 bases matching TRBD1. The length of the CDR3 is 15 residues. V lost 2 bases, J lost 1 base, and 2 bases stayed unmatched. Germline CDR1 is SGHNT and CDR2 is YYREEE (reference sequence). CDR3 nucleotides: TGTGCCAGCAGCTTCTGGACAGGGGGGAACACTGAAGCTTTCTTT. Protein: CASSFWTGGNTEAFF.

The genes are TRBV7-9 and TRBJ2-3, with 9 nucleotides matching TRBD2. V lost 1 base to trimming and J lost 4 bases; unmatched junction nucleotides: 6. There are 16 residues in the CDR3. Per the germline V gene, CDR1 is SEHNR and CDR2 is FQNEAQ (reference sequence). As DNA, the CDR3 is TGTGCCAGCAGCTTAGAGGCGGGAGGGCGCGCAGATACGCAGTATTTT. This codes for CASSLEAGGRADTQYF.